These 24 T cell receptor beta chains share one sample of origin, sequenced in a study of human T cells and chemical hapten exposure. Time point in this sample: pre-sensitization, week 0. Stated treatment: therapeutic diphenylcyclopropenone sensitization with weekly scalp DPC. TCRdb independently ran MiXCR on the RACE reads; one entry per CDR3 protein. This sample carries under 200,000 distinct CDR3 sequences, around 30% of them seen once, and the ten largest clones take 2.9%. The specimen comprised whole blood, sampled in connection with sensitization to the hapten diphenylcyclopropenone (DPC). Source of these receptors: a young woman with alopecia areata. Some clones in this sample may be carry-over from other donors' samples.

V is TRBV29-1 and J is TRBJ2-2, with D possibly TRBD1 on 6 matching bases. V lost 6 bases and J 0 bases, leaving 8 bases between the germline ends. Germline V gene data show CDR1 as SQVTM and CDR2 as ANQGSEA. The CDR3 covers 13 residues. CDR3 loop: CSVRTANTGELFF. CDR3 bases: TGCAGCGTGAGGACAGCGAACACCGGGGAGCTGTTTTTT.

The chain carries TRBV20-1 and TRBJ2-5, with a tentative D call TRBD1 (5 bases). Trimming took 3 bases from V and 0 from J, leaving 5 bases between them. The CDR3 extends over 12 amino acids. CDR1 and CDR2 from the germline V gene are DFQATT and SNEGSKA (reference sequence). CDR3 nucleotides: TGCAGTGCTAGGACAGACCAAGAGACCCAGTACTTC. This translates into CSARTDQETQYF.

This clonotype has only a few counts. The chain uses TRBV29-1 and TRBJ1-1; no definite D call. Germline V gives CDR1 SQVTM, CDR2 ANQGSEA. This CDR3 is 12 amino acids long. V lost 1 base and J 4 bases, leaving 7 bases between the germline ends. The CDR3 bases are TGCAGCGTTGAAGGAGGGATCACTGAAGCTTTCTTT. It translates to CSVEGGITEAFF.

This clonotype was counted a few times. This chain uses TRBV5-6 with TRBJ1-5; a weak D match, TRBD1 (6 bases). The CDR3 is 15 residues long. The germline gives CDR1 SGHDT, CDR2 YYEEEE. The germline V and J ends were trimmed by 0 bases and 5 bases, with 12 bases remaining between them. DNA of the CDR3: TGTGCCAGCAGCTTGGAGGGGGACGGATATCAGCCCCAGCATTTT. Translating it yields CASSLEGDGYQPQHF. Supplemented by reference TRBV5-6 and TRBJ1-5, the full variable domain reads DAGVTQSPTHLIKTRGQQVTLRCSPKSGHDTVSWYQQALGQGPQFIFQYYEEEERQRGNFPDRFSGHQFPNYSSELNVNALLLGDSALYLCASSLEGDGYQPQHFGDGTRLSIL.

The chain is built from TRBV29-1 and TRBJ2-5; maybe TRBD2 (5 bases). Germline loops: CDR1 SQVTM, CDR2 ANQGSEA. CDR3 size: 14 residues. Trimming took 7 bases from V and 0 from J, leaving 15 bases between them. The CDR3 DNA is TGCAGCGCGCGAACTGGCGGGTACCAAGAGACCCAGTACTTC. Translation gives CSARTGGYQETQYF.

CDR3 sequence (DNA): TGCGCCAGCAGCCAATCCGGGACAGGGGATACAAACACCATATATTTT. Amino acid sequence: CASSQSGTGDTNTIYF. The chain is built from TRBV4-1 and TRBJ1-3; 10 nucleotides line up with TRBD1. Germline V gene lookup returns CDR1 MGHRA and CDR2 YSYEKL. After removal of 2 bases from V and 6 bases from J, the junction contained 7 bases not matched to a gene. The CDR3 contains 16 residues.

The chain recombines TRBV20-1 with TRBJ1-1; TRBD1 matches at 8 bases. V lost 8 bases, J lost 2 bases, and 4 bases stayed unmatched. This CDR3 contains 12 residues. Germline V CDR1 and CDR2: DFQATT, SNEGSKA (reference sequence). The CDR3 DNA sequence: TGCAGTACAGCAGGGGGCAACACTGAAGCTTTCTTT. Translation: CSTAGGNTEAFF.

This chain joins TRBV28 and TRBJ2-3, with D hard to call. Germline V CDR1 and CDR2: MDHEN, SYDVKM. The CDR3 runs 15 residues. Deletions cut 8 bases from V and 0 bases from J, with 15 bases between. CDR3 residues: CASWSSLISTDTQYF. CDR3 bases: TGTGCCAGCTGGTCGAGTCTAATCAGCACAGATACGCAGTATTTT.

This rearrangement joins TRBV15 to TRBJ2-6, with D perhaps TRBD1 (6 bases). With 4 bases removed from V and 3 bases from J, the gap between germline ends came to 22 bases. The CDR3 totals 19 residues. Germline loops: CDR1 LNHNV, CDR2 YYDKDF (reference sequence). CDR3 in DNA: TGTGCCACCAGCATTTTTCCCTCGACAGGCTCAGTTGGGGCCAACGTCCTGACTTTC. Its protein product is CATSIFPSTGSVGANVLTF.

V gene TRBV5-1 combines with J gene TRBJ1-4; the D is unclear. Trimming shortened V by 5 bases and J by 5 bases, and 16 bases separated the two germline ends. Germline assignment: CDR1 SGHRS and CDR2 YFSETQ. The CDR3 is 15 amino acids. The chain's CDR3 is CASRRSSAQNEKLFF. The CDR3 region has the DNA TGCGCCAGCAGACGCTCCTCGGCCCAGAATGAAAAACTGTTTTTT.

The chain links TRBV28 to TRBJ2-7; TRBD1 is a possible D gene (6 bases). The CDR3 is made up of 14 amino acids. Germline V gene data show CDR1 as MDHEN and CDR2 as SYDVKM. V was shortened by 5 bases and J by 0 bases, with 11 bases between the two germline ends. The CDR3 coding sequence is TGTGCCAGCAGTAAACCGGGACACTCCTACGAGCAGTACTTC. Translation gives CASSKPGHSYEQYF.

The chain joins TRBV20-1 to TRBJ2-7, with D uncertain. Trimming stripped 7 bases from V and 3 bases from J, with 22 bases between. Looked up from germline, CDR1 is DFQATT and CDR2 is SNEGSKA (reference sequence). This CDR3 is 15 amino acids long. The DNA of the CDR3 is TGCAGTGTCTCCCCCTTATCAGAGAATAACTACGAGCAGTACTTC. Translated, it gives CSVSPLSENNYEQYF.

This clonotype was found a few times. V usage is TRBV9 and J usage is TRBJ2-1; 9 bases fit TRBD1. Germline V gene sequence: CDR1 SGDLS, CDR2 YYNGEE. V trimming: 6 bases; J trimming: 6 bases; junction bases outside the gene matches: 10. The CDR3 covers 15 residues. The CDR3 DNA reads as TGTGCCAGCAACACACCGGGACAGGGAGGCAATGAGCAGTTCTTC. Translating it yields CASNTPGQGGNEQFF.

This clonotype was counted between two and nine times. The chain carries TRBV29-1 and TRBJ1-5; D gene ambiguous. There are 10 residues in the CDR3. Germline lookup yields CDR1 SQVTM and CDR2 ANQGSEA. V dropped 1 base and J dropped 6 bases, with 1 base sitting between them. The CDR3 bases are TGCAGCGTTGAAGGTCAGCCCCAGCATTTT. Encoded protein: CSVEGQPQHF.

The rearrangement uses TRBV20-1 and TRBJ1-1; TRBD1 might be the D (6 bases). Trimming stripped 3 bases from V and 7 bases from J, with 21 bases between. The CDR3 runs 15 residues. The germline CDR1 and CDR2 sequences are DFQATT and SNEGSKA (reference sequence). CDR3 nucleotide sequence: TGCAGTGCTAGGCGGGGCGAGGGGGGTTATAATGAAGCTTTCTTT. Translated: CSARRGEGGYNEAFF.

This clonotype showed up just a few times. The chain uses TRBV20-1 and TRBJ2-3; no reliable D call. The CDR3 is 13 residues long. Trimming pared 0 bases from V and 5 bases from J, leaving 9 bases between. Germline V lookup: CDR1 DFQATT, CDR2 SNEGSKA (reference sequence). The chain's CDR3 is CSARDSGVDTQYF. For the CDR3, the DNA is TGCAGTGCTAGAGATTCAGGAGTAGATACGCAGTATTTT.

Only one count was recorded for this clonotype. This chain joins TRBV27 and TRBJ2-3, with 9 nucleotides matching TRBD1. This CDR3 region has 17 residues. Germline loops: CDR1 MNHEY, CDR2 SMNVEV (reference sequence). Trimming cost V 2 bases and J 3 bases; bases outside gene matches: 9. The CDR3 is CASSLRRQGGRTDTQYF. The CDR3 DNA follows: TGTGCCAGCAGTTTACGGCGACAGGGGGGTAGGACAGATACGCAGTATTTT.

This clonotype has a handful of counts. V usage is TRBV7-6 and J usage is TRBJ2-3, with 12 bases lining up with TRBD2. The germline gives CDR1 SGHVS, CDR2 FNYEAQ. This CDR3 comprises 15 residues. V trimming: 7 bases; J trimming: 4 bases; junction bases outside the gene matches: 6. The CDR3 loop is CASTPLAGGADTQYF. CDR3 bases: TGTGCCAGCACCCCGCTAGCGGGAGGGGCAGATACGCAGTATTTT.

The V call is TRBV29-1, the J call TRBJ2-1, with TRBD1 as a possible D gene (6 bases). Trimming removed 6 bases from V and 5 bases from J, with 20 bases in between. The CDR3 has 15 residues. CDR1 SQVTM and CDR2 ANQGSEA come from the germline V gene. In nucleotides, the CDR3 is TGCAGCGTCGTCCTAGGGCAGGGGAAGCACAATGAGCAGTTCTTC. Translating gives CSVVLGQGKHNEQFF.

The CDR3 region has the DNA TGTGCCAGCAGTCCATCCGGGACTAGCGGGCTCCAAGAGACCCAGTACTTC. Encoded protein: CASSPSGTSGLQETQYF. The rearrangement links TRBV28 to TRBJ2-5; 12 bases map to TRBD2. The CDR3 sequence is 17 residues long. The junction had 8 bases not matched to a gene; V was cut back by 5 bases and J by 1 base. CDR1 MDHEN and CDR2 SYDVKM come from the germline V gene.

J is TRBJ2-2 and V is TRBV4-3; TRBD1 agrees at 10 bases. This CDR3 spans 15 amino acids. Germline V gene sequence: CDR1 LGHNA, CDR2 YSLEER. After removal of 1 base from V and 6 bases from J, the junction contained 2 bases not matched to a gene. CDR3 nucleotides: TGCGCCAGCAGCCAAGTTGGGACAGGGGCCGGGGAGCTGTTTTTT. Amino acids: CASSQVGTGAGELFF.

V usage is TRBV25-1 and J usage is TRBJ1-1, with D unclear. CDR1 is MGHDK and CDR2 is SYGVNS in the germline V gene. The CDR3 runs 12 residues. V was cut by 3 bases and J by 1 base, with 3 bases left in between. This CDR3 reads CASSEWNTEAFF. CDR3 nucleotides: TGTGCCAGCAGTGAGTGGAACACTGAAGCTTTCTTT. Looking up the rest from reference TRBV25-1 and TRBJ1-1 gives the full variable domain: EADIYQTPRYLVIGTGKKITLECSQTMGHDKMYWYQQDPGMELHLIHYSYGVNSTEKGDLSSESTVSRIRTEHFPLTLESARPSHTSQYLCASSEWNTEAFFGQGTRLTVV.

CDR3 DNA sequence: TGTGCCAGCAGTTACGGCAACTACGAGCAGTACTTC. This sequence encodes CASSYGNYEQYF. The chain combines TRBV6-2 or TRBV6-3 with TRBJ2-7; no clear D gene. The V and J ends lost 2 bases and 3 bases respectively, with 5 bases between them. CDR3 length: 12 amino acids. CDR1 and CDR2 from the germline V gene are MNHEY and SVGEGT.

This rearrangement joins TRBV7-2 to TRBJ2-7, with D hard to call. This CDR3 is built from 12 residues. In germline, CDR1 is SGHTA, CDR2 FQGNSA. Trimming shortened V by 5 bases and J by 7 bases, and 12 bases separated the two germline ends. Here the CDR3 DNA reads TGTGCCAGCAGCCCCCGCGCGGATGAGCAGTACTTC. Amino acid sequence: CASSPRADEQYF.